This TCR beta chain was identified in a study of regulatory T cells in long-lasting Graves disease. This CDR3 has 14 amino acids. V lost 1 base and J lost 4, with 9 bases in between. Germline-derived CDR1 and CDR2 are KGHDR and SFDVKD. The TCR beta library used iRepertoire HTBI primers with Arm-PCR amplification of CDR3. One entry per CDR3 protein results from TCRdb running MiXCR on the multiplex PCR reads. The data contain 200,000 to 250,000 distinct CDR3 sequences, around 20% of them seen just once; the ten biggest clones take up about 12%. As to time point: newly diagnosed GD, antithyroid drugs for less than 3 months. From RNA extracted from PBMCs, the TCR library was made. The table lists this clonotype with many counts. The same data also contributed to another study, on T cells in Graves' hyperthyroidism and ophthalmopathy.

The TCR was taken from a young woman with Graves disease. Here the sequenced sample was peripheral blood mononuclear cells (PBMCs), taken at new diagnosis, from a patient treated with antithyroid drugs. This chain joins TRBV24-1 and TRBJ1-2; D not certain. The CDR3 protein is CATSDFDAGYGYTF. The CDR3, as DNA: TGTGCCACCAGTGATTTTGACGCCGGCTATGGCTACACCTTC.